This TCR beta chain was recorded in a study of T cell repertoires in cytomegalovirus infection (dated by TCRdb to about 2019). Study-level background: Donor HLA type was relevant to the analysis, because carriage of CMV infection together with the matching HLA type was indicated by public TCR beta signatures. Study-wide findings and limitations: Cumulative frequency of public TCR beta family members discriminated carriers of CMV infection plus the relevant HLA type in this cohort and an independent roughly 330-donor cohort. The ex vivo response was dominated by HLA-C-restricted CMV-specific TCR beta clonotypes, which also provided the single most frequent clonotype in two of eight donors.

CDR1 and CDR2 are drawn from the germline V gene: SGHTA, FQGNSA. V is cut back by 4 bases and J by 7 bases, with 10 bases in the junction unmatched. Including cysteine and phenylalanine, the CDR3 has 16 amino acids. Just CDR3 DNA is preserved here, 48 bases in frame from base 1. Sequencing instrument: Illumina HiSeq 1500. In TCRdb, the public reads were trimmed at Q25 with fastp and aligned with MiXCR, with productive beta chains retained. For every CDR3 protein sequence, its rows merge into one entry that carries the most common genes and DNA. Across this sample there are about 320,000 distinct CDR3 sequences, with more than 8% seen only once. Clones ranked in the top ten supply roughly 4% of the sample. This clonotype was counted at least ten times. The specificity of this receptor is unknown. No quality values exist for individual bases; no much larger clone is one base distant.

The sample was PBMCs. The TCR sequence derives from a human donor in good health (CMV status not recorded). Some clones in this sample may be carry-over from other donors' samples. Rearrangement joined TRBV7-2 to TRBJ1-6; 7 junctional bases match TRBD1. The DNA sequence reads TGTGCCAGCAGCTCCGGTATAGGGGGCGGAAATTCACCCCTCCACTTT. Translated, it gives CASSSGIGGGNSPLHF.